The 8 T cell receptor beta chains reported below all come from one sample, sequenced in a study of blood T cells in healthy people across ages. It was with a sample-barcoded 5' primer and a J-beta primer mix that a second PCR of roughly 7 to 12 cycles was run. TCRdb re-analysed the 5' RACE reads in MiXCR, keeping a single row per CDR3 protein. The sample lists about 640,000 distinct CDR3 sequences; around 54% were seen once. The sequencing sample was made of blood. Every receptor here comes from a man aged 55 to 70 in good health.

The gene calls are TRBV10-2 and TRBJ2-7; D could derive from TRBD1 or TRBD2 (6 bases each). CDR3 length: 15 residues. Germline CDR1 WSHSY, CDR2 SAAADI. V was shortened by 1 base and J by 2 bases, with 12 bases between the two germline ends. The chain's CDR3 is CASSEWGAGAYEQYF. CDR3 coding DNA: TGCGCCAGCAGTGAGTGGGGGGCAGGGGCCTACGAGCAGTACTTC.

This clonotype was seen just once. V gene TRBV20-1 combines with J gene TRBJ2-3; 7 nucleotides align to TRBD2. Germline V gene lookup returns CDR1 DFQATT and CDR2 SNEGSKA (reference sequence). This CDR3 is 16 amino acids long. V shed 3 bases and J 1 base; nucleotides not matched to a gene: 10. The DNA of the CDR3 is TGCAGTGCTAGTCCCGCTTCTGCGGGGGGCACAGATACGCAGTATTTT. It yields the protein CSASPASAGGTDTQYF.

The chain joins TRBV18 to TRBJ2-5; 7 nucleotides align to TRBD2. With 2 bases clipped from V and 2 bases from J, the junction kept 5 bases outside the gene matches. Per the germline V gene, CDR1 is KGHSH and CDR2 is LQKENI. There are 15 residues in the CDR3. The DNA of the CDR3 is TGTGCCAGCTCACCAAATTCCGGGGGGCAAGAGACCCAGTACTTC. Its protein is CASSPNSGGQETQYF.

This rearrangement joins TRBV20-1 to TRBJ2-3, with 12 bases lining up with TRBD2. Looked up from germline, CDR1 is DFQATT and CDR2 is SNEGSKA (reference sequence). The CDR3 is 17 residues long. V was clipped by 0 bases and J by 5 bases; unmatched bases: 9. Written as DNA, the CDR3 is TGCAGTGCTAGAGACCCCCGGACTAGCGGGGCGGGAGATACGCAGTATTTT. Its translation: CSARDPRTSGAGDTQYF.

The chain uses TRBV6-2 or TRBV6-3 and TRBJ1-5, with D possibly TRBD1 on 6 matching bases. The germline CDR1 and CDR2 sequences are MNHEY and SVGEGT. Trimming removed 2 bases from V and 2 bases from J, with 28 bases in between. The CDR3 is 21 amino acids. The chain's CDR3 is CASSYPRAVGADLWGNQPQHF. Here the CDR3 DNA reads TGTGCCAGCAGTTACCCTCGTGCAGTGGGGGCGGATTTGTGGGGCAATCAGCCCCAGCATTTT.

This chain joins TRBV14 and TRBJ2-7, with 8 bases lining up with TRBD2. Germline assignment: CDR1 SGHDN and CDR2 FVKESK. The CDR3 covers 13 residues. V was pared by 3 bases and J by 5 bases, with 3 bases of the junction left unmatched. In nucleotides, the CDR3 is TGTGCCAGCAGCCAGTGGCGGGAGGACGAGCAGTACTTC. It codes for CASSQWREDEQYF.

This chain connects TRBV6-6 to TRBJ1-4; 9 bases agree with TRBD1. This CDR3 has 17 amino acids. J was trimmed by 0 bases and V by 2 bases; bases with no gene match: 4. Germline assignment: CDR1 MNHNY and CDR2 SVGAGI (reference sequence). The CDR3, as DNA: TGTGCCAGCAGTTACCCGACAGGGGGAGCAACTAATGAAAAACTGTTTTTT. It codes for CASSYPTGGATNEKLFF.

The V call is TRBV20-1, the J call TRBJ2-6, with D unclear. Germline CDR1 DFQATT, CDR2 SNEGSKA (reference sequence). This CDR3 has 14 residues. The V and J ends lost 0 bases and 3 bases respectively, with 6 bases between them. CDR3 coding DNA: TGCAGTGCTAGAGATAGGGTTGGGGCCAACGTCCTGACTTTC. This codes for CSARDRVGANVLTF.